This T cell receptor beta chain was sequenced in a study of shared clonotypes between healthy human individuals. Using immunoSEQ multiplex PCR, the repertoire was profiled, and TCRdb retains in-frame clones only, with some absent. This repertoire shows around 510,000 clones, 95% to 97% found once; its top ten account for approximately 0.06%. The V gene lost 8 bases and the J gene lost 6 bases, with 17 bases spanning the gap. The CDR3 loop spans 13 amino acids. The V gene's germline CDR1 is KGHSH and CDR2 LQKENI. This receptor was identified in a woman aged 25 to 39 in good health. V usage is TRBV18 and J usage is TRBJ2-7, with D possibly matching TRBD1 (6 bases). Sequenced: naive CD4+ T cells sorted from blood. Subset meaning: CD45RA+ positively selected. The CDR3 DNA follows: TGTGCCAGCGTACAGGGTGGGTATGGCGAGCAGTACTTC. Its translation: CASVQGGYGEQYF. The variable domain in full, completed from reference TRBV18 and TRBJ2-7, reads NAGVMQNPRHLVRRRGQEARLRCSPMKGHSHVYWYRQLPEEGLKFMVYLQKENIIDESGMPKERFSAEFPKEGPSILRIQQVVRGDSAAYFCASVQGGYGEQYFGPGTRLTVT.